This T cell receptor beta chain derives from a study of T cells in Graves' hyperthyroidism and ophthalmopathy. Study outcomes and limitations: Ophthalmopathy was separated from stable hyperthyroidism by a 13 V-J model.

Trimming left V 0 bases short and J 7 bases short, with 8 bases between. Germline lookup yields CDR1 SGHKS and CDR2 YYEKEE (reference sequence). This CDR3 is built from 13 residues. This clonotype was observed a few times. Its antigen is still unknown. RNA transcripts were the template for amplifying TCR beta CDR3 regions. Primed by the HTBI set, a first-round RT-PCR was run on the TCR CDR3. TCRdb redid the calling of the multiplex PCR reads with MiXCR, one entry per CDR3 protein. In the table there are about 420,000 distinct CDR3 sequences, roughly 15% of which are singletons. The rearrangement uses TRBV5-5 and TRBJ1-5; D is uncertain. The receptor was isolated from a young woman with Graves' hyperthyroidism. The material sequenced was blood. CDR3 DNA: TGTGCCAGCAGCTTGGCGGTCGGGCAGCCCCAGCATTTT. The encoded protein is CASSLAVGQPQHF.